Each of the 19 T cell receptor beta chains below was sequenced from the same sample in a study of T cell changes during pregnancy in multiple sclerosis. Assay used: immunoSEQ multiplex PCR; TCRdb lists only in-frame clones, some missing. The sample records about 60,000 clones, about 92% being singletons. The starting material was peripheral blood, obtained in the first trimester of pregnancy. The origin of the receptors is a female donor with multiple sclerosis, enrolled in a pregnancy study.

This sequence joins TRBV19 and TRBJ1-3, with TRBD1 identical over 7 bases. The germline CDR1 and CDR2 sequences are LNHDA and SQIVND (reference sequence). CDR3 length: 15 residues. The J segment lost 3 bases and the V segment lost 6 bases, leaving 8 bases of the junction unmatched. CDR3 nucleotide sequence: TGTGCCAGTAGAACCAGGGGGTTTGGTGGAAACACCATATATTTT. As protein: CASRTRGFGGNTIYF. The variable domain in full, with the rest retrieved from reference TRBV19 and TRBJ1-3, is DGGITQSPKYLFRKEGQNVTLSCEQNLNHDAMYWYRQDPGQGLRLIYYSQIVNDFQKGDIAEGYSVSREKKESFPLTVTSAQKNPTAFYLCASRTRGFGGNTIYFGEGSWLTVV.

A remark on this clone: Other DNA sequences in the sample encode the same CDR3. This rearrangement joins TRBV20-1 to TRBJ2-5; 7 bases agree with TRBD2. Germline V gene data show CDR1 as DFQATT and CDR2 as SNEGSKA (reference sequence). This CDR3 region has 11 residues. The ends lost 6 bases at V and 5 bases at J; junction bases unmatched: 3. CDR3 coding DNA: TGCAGTGCCCGGGAGGAGGAGACCCAGTACTTC. Residues: CSAREEETQYF.

This chain connects TRBV5-4 to TRBJ1-1; D is unresolved. The CDR3 consists of 13 residues. Per germline, CDR1 SGHNT and CDR2 YYREEE (reference sequence). With 0 bases removed from V and 6 bases from J, the gap between germline ends came to 9 bases. The CDR3 DNA reads as TGTGCCAGCAGCTTGGGGGAGCTCGCTGAAGCTTTCTTT. It yields the protein CASSLGELAEAFF. The full variable domain, rest sourced from reference TRBV5-4 and TRBJ1-1, is ETGVTQSPTHLIKTRGQQVTLRCSSQSGHNTVSWYQQALGQGPQFIFQYYREEENGRGNFPPRFSGLQFPNYSSELNVNALELDDSALYLCASSLGELAEAFFGQGTRLTVV.

The gene calls are TRBV11-2 and TRBJ2-2; weak D call: TRBD2 (5 bases). The CDR3 is made up of 14 amino acids. Trimming took 3 bases from V and 4 from J, leaving 9 bases between them. Germline CDR1 and CDR2: SGHAT and FQNNGV. CDR3 coding DNA: TGTGCCAGCAGCTTTTATACTAGCACCGGGGAGCTGTTTTTT. The encoded protein is CASSFYTSTGELFF.

The rearrangement uses TRBV4-2 and TRBJ1-2, with a weak D call TRBD1 (5 bases). The V gene lost 5 bases and the J gene lost 4 bases, with 17 bases spanning the gap. Germline CDR1 LGHNA, CDR2 YNFKEQ. CDR3 length: 15 amino acids. Here the CDR3 reads CASSSYGGTGYGYTF. In DNA form, the CDR3 reads TGTGCCAGCAGCTCGTACGGCGGGACGGGCTATGGCTACACCTTC.

CDR3 loop: CASSLAANTDTQYF. The CDR3 region has the DNA TGTGCCAGCAGCTTAGCCGCGAACACAGATACGCAGTATTTT. The chain links TRBV11-3 to TRBJ2-3; D remains unclear. CDR3 length: 14 amino acids. V dropped 1 base and J dropped 2 bases, with 7 bases sitting between them. Germline V gene sequence: CDR1 SGHNT, CDR2 YENEEA.

The chain employs TRBV7-2 and TRBJ2-5; TRBD1 might be the D (5 bases). The V end lost 0 bases, the J end lost 6 bases, and 14 bases lay between the germline ends. The CDR3 length is 15 residues. Per germline, CDR1 SGHTA and CDR2 FQGNSA. CDR3 sequence: CASSLALGVKKTQYF. The CDR3 nucleotides are TGTGCCAGCAGCTTAGCTCTAGGGGTCAAGAAGACCCAGTACTTC.

This clone was counted a single time. The chain has TRBV5-6 and TRBJ2-3; possibly TRBD1 for D (6 bases). Per the germline V gene, CDR1 is SGHDT and CDR2 is YYEEEE. The CDR3 contains 16 residues. The V and J ends lost 3 bases and 0 bases respectively, with 14 bases between them. The CDR3 region has the DNA TGTGCCAGCAGCTATCCCGACAGGCTTAGCACAGATACGCAGTATTTT. Translation gives CASSYPDRLSTDTQYF.

The chain uses TRBV7-2 and TRBJ1-1; D gene uncertain. Per the germline V gene, CDR1 is SGHTA and CDR2 is FQGNSA. The CDR3 has 13 amino acids. V lost 2 bases to trimming and J lost 1 base, with 5 bases between them. In DNA form, the CDR3 reads TGTGCCAGCAGCTTACAGGAGAACACTGAAGCTTTCTTT. This translates into CASSLQENTEAFF.

The rearrangement links TRBV27 to TRBJ2-5, with D tentatively TRBD1 (6 bases). Germline V CDR1 and CDR2: MNHEY, SMNVEV (reference sequence). Trimming removed 3 bases at V and 6 bases at J, with 11 bases between. This CDR3 has 13 residues. CDR3 nucleotide sequence: TGTGCCAGCAGTTTTACAGGGTCCAAGACCCAGTACTTC. Its protein product is CASSFTGSKTQYF.

This clone was detected once. V usage is TRBV7-4 and J usage is TRBJ2-3, with 8 positions matching TRBD2. The CDR3 has 16 residues. The germline V gene has CDR1 SGHVT and CDR2 SQSDAQ. V shed 7 bases and J 0 bases; nucleotides not matched to a gene: 9. The CDR3 sequence: CASTLGRALSTDTQYF. For the CDR3, the DNA is TGTGCCAGCACCCTCGGGAGGGCCCTTAGCACAGATACGCAGTATTTT.

The chain joins TRBV14 to TRBJ2-1; TRBD1 is a possible D gene (5 bases). The CDR3 extends over 13 amino acids. V was trimmed by 1 base and J by 9 bases, leaving 10 bases between them. In germline, CDR1 is SGHDN, CDR2 FVKESK. The CDR3 DNA reads TGTGCCAGCAGCCAAGTTACAGGCGGTGAGCAGTTCTTC. Translation: CASSQVTGGEQFF. The full variable domain, its missing parts supplied by reference TRBV14 and TRBJ2-1, is EAGVTQFPSHSVIEKGQTVTLRCDPISGHDNLYWYRRVMGKEIKFLLHFVKESKQDESGMPNNRFLAERTGGTYSTLKVQPAELEDSGVYFCASSQVTGGEQFFGPGTRLTVL.

The chain employs TRBV6-5 and TRBJ2-1, with D hard to call. The ends were cut back, 4 bases at V and 4 bases at J, with 11 bases in the middle. CDR3 size: 14 residues. Germline values: CDR1 MNHEY, CDR2 SVGAGI. The CDR3 loop is CASSSQEKYNEQFF. CDR3 DNA: TGTGCCAGCAGTTCGCAGGAAAAATACAATGAGCAGTTCTTC.

The chain has TRBV6-5 and TRBJ1-5; no firm D call. The CDR3 sequence is 13 residues long. Germline V lookup: CDR1 MNHEY, CDR2 SVGAGI. V was trimmed by 0 bases and J by 5 bases, leaving 5 bases between them. The CDR3 here is CASSYSQDQPQHF. Written as DNA, the CDR3 is TGTGCCAGCAGTTACTCGCAGGATCAGCCCCAGCATTTT.

The V and J genes are TRBV19 and TRBJ2-7; the match to TRBD2 covers 8 bases. From germline, CDR1 is LNHDA and CDR2 SQIVND (reference sequence). The CDR3 consists of 14 residues. V shed 6 bases, J shed 2 bases, and the junction held 6 bases outside the gene matches. The CDR3 DNA sequence: TGTGCCAGTAGCTTCACTAGCGGAACCTACGAGCAGTACTTC. It specifies CASSFTSGTYEQYF.

The V and J genes are TRBV19 and TRBJ1-1, with 11 bases aligning to TRBD1. CDR3 size: 15 residues. V gave up 5 bases and J gave up 6 bases; unmatched junction bases: 8. Germline assignment: CDR1 LNHDA and CDR2 SQIVND (reference sequence). In nucleotides, the CDR3 is TGTGCCAGTAGTCATCGGACAGGGGGCATCGCTGAAGCTTTCTTT. It yields the protein CASSHRTGGIAEAFF.

The V call is TRBV18, the J call TRBJ2-2; D gene unclear. Germline loops: CDR1 KGHSH, CDR2 LQKENI. V lost 2 bases, J lost 4 bases, and 11 bases lay in between. This CDR3 is 15 amino acids long. CDR3 amino acids: CASSPIPPGTGELFF. The CDR3 DNA reads as TGTGCCAGCTCACCAATCCCGCCGGGCACCGGGGAGCTGTTTTTT.

This sequence joins TRBV30 and TRBJ1-2, with a weak D call TRBD1 (5 bases). CDR1 GTSNPN and CDR2 SVGIG come from the germline V gene (reference sequence). CDR3 length: 17 amino acids. Trimming removed 4 bases from V and 0 bases from J, with 21 bases in between. The CDR3 here is CAWTNPPGRGANYGYTF. Written as DNA, the CDR3 is TGTGCCTGGACCAATCCACCGGGTCGGGGGGCTAACTATGGCTACACCTTC.

This clone has only one observation. This rearrangement joins TRBV15 to TRBJ1-6, with D possibly TRBD1 on 5 matching bases. The germline V gene encodes CDR1 LNHNV and CDR2 YYDKDF (reference sequence). The CDR3 extends over 16 amino acids. V was pared by 6 bases and J by 6 bases, with 18 bases between. CDR3: CATRPGKSETNSPLHF. CDR3 coding DNA: TGTGCCACCAGGCCAGGGAAGTCAGAAACTAATTCACCCCTCCACTTT.